These 10 T cell receptor beta chains came from one sample sequenced in a study of blood T cell repertoires in COVID-19. Only in-frame clones appear in the TCRdb table, and some are missing; sequencing was by immunoSEQ multiplex PCR. There are 130,000 or so clones in the sample; around 86% occur only once, and almost 8.5% lies in the top ten. The specimen was peripheral blood. These receptors originate from a woman aged 55-75 years with active or convalescent COVID-19.

This chain joins TRBV7-2 and TRBJ2-1; TRBD2 aligns across 12 bases. Trimming at V came to 5 bases and at J to 5 bases, leaving 4 bases not matched to a gene. Germline values: CDR1 SGHTA, CDR2 FQGNSA. There are 15 residues in the CDR3. The CDR3 reads CASSPSGRADNEQFF. CDR3 in DNA: TGTGCCAGCAGCCCTAGCGGGAGGGCGGACAATGAGCAGTTCTTC.

This rearrangement joins TRBV7-9 to TRBJ1-4; D is possibly TRBD1 (6 bases). Germline CDR1 SEHNR, CDR2 FQNEAQ (reference sequence). This CDR3 is built from 16 residues. V shed 2 bases and J shed 8 bases, with 18 bases lying between them. The chain's CDR3 is CASSLSTGSIGEKLFF. In nucleotides, the CDR3 is TGTGCCAGCAGCTTATCCACAGGGTCGATCGGGGAAAAACTGTTTTTT.

This clone was recorded a few times. The chain couples TRBV29-1 to TRBJ2-3; TRBD2 might be the D (6 bases). The CDR3 extends over 13 amino acids. Germline CDR1 SQVTM, CDR2 ANQGSEA. The V and J ends lost 4 bases and 2 bases respectively, with 10 bases between them. DNA for the CDR3: TGCAGCGTTGTGACTAGAGCCACAGATACGCAGTATTTT. This codes for CSVVTRATDTQYF.

This clone was observed once. This rearrangement joins TRBV18 to TRBJ1-3; tentatively, D is TRBD1 (5 bases). CDR1 KGHSH and CDR2 LQKENI come from the germline V gene. This CDR3 spans 16 amino acids. Trimming left V 3 bases short and J 1 base short, with 13 bases between. CDR3: CASSPDSTTSGNTIYF. The CDR3 DNA reads TGTGCCAGCTCACCTGACAGCACGACTTCTGGAAACACCATATATTTT.

This clone was seen more than once but under ten times. The genes are TRBV2 and TRBJ1-1; D might be TRBD1 (5 bases). CDR1 is SNHLY and CDR2 is FYNNEI in the germline V gene. The CDR3 extends over 15 amino acids. Trimming shortened V by 3 bases and J by 7 bases, and 18 bases separated the two germline ends. CDR3 loop: CASSDRGGVTFEAFF. In nucleotides, the CDR3 is TGTGCCAGCAGTGACCGTGGGGGGGTCACATTTGAAGCTTTCTTT. Filled out from reference TRBV2 and TRBJ1-1, the complete variable domain reads EPEVTQTPSHQVTQMGQEVILRCVPISNHLYFYWYRQILGQKVEFLVSFYNNEISEKSEIFDDQFSVERPDGSNFTLKIRSTKLEDSAMYFCASSDRGGVTFEAFFGQGTRLTVV.

V gene TRBV6-1 combines with J gene TRBJ1-1, with D unclear. CDR1 is MNHNS, CDR2 SASEGT, per germline. V shed 1 base and J shed 3 bases, with 6 bases lying between them. CDR3 length: 13 residues. CDR3 region: CASSEGPYTEAFF. Here the CDR3 DNA reads TGTGCCAGCAGTGAAGGGCCATACACTGAAGCTTTCTTT.

The chain has TRBV30 and TRBJ1-4, with D maybe TRBD1 (6 bases). From germline, CDR1 is GTSNPN and CDR2 SVGIG (reference sequence). This CDR3 spans 16 amino acids. V lost 3 bases, J lost 0 bases, and 14 bases lay in between. CDR3 loop: CAWSEGQKTTNEKLFF. CDR3 bases: TGTGCCTGGAGCGAAGGACAGAAGACAACTAATGAAAAACTGTTTTTT.

The chain has TRBV5-5 and TRBJ2-6, with D maybe TRBD2 (5 bases). CDR3 length equals 15 residues. The germline CDR1 and CDR2 sequences are SGHKS and YYEKEE (reference sequence). V lost 4 bases and J lost 4, with 12 bases in between. The CDR3 nucleotides are TGTGCCAGCAGCCCTGGACTGTCAGGGGCCAACGTCCTGACTTTC. Protein product: CASSPGLSGANVLTF.

J is TRBJ2-1 and V is TRBV5-1; 13 nucleotides match TRBD2. With V trimmed by 5 bases and J by 6 bases, 5 bases remained unmatched. Germline V gene sequence: CDR1 SGHRS, CDR2 YFSETQ. The CDR3 length is 15 residues. This CDR3 is CASSSGTSGVNEQFF. The CDR3, as DNA: TGCGCCAGCAGTTCCGGGACTAGCGGGGTCAATGAGCAGTTCTTC.

The V gene is TRBV2, the J gene TRBJ1-1; D call uncertain. Germline CDR1 SNHLY, CDR2 FYNNEI. Deletions cut 1 base from V and 1 base from J, with 13 bases between. The CDR3 covers 16 residues. CDR3 sequence (DNA): TGTGCCAGCAGTGAAGACGGGGTGGGGAGGAACACTGAAGCTTTCTTT. This codes for CASSEDGVGRNTEAFF.